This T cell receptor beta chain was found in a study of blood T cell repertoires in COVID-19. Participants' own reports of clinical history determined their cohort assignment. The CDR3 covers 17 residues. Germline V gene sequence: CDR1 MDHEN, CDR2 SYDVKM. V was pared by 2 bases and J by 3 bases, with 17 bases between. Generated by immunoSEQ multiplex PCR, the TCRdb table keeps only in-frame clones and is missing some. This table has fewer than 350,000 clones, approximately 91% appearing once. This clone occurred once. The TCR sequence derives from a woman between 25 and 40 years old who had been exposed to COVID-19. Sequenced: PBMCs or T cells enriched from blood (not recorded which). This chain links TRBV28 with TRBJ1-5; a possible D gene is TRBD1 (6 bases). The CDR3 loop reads CASSLPLRTAINQPQHF. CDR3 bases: TGTGCCAGCAGTTTACCTTTAAGGACAGCCATCAATCAGCCCCAGCATTTT.